This is a list of T cell receptor beta chains from one sample in a study of blood T cells in healthy people across ages. TCRdb re-called the 5' RACE reads through MiXCR, storing one row per CDR3 protein. Here the sample spans around 1.7 million distinct CDR3 sequences, under 30% being singletons. Input material: blood. The receptors here all came from a woman in her thirties in good health. Each CDR3 is given with its conserved first and last residue. A D gene is named only where the DNA matches it firmly. Clone size is given for some rows only: seen once, a few or many times, or a class if the clone is expanded.

v_call	j_call	clone_size	d_call	cdr3_aa	cdr3_nt
TRBV27	TRBJ2-3	.	.	CASKDGHLTDTQYF	TGTGCCAGCAAGGACGGACACCTCACAGATACGCAGTATTTT
TRBV9	TRBJ2-3	many	.	CASGYTDTQYF	TGTGCCAGCGGATACACAGATACGCAGTATTTT
TRBV29-1	TRBJ2-7	many	.	CSGGQAYEQYF	TGCAGCGGCGGACAAGCCTACGAGCAGTACTTC
TRBV7-2	TRBJ2-3	.	TRBD2	CASSLAGGGLDTQYF	TGTGCCAGCAGCTTAGCGGGGGGAGGGCTGGATACGCAGTATTTT
TRBV10-3	TRBJ2-7	.	.	CAISELGASYEQYF	TGTGCCATCAGTGAGCTGGGCGCCTCCTACGAGCAGTACTTC
TRBV20-1	TRBJ2-2	.	TRBD2	CSALTSGSNTGELFF	TGCAGTGCTCTAACTAGCGGGAGTAACACCGGGGAGCTGTTTTTT
TRBV29-1	TRBJ1-2	many	.	CSVPGANYGYTF	TGCAGCGTTCCGGGGGCAAACTATGGCTACACCTTC
TRBV4-3	TRBJ2-2	.	.	CACRIGLSTGELFF	TGCGCCTGCCGGATCGGACTGAGCACCGGGGAGCTGTTTTTT
TRBV12-3/TRBV12-4	TRBJ2-3	.	.	CASSPRGSRDTQYF	TGTGCCAGCAGTCCCAGAGGCAGTCGAGATACGCAGTATTTT
TRBV6-5	TRBJ1-6	few	TRBD1	CASSYSNRGPYNSPLHF	TGTGCCAGCAGTTACTCAAACAGGGGGCCCTATAATTCACCCCTCCACTTT
TRBV20-1	TRBJ2-7	few	TRBD2	CSATNPGTSGVTSYEQYF	TGCAGTGCTACAAACCCCGGAACTAGCGGGGTGACCTCCTACGAGCAGTACTTC
TRBV29-1	TRBJ2-4	many	.	CSVEGRLGDIQYF	TGCAGCGTTGAGGGCAGGTTAGGGGACATTCAGTACTTC
TRBV6-6	TRBJ2-7	.	.	CASSYMWQEQYF	TGTGCCAGCAGTTACATGTGGCAAGAGCAGTACTTC
TRBV29-1	TRBJ2-7	few	TRBD1	CSVETRDRVSYEQYF	TGCAGCGTTGAAACCCGAGACAGGGTCTCCTACGAGCAGTACTTC
TRBV5-1	TRBJ2-5	few	.	CASSPYPMETQYF	TGCGCCAGCAGCCCGTACCCCATGGAGACCCAGTACTTC
TRBV5-1	TRBJ2-7	many	.	CASSSGNRDTYEQYF	TGCGCCAGCAGCTCCGGCAATCGGGACACTTACGAGCAGTACTTC
TRBV7-2	TRBJ2-1	.	.	CASSLYTLAVFYNEQFF	TGTGCCAGCAGCTTATATACCCTAGCCGTTTTTTACAATGAGCAGTTCTTC
TRBV20-1	TRBJ1-4	few	.	CSARGGGEEKLFF	TGCAGTGCTAGAGGCGGAGGGGAGGAAAAACTGTTTTTT
TRBV5-5	TRBJ2-3	few	.	CASTYIGEFTDTQYF	TGTGCCAGCACATATATAGGCGAGTTCACAGATACGCAGTATTTT
TRBV29-1	TRBJ2-7	many	.	CSGGSAYEQYF	TGCAGCGGGGGGAGCGCCTACGAGCAGTACTTC
TRBV20-1	TRBJ2-4	.	.	CSATNRPKGDKQYF	TGCAGTGCTACTAACAGACCTAAGGGGGATAAGCAGTACTTC
TRBV16	TRBJ2-4	.	.	CASSPLWGREQYF	TGTGCCAGCAGCCCACTCTGGGGGCGGGAGCAGTACTTC
TRBV5-1	TRBJ2-3	few	.	CASKPGLTTDTQYF	TGCGCCAGCAAACCAGGACTAACCACAGATACGCAGTATTTT
TRBV7-9	TRBJ1-5	few	.	CASSLNTGTLDQPQHF	TGTGCCAGCAGCTTAAACACCGGGACCTTAGATCAGCCCCAGCATTTT
TRBV7-3	TRBJ2-5	few	TRBD2	CASSPPGLAGVSQYF	TGTGCCAGCAGCCCACCGGGACTAGCGGGGGTGTCCCAGTACTTC
TRBV12-3/TRBV12-4	TRBJ2-5	many	.	CASSPGAGPRGETQYF	TGTGCCAGCAGTCCGGGGGCGGGGCCGAGGGGAGAGACCCAGTACTTC
TRBV9	TRBJ2-1	.	TRBD1	CASSVDEYRQGFF	TGTGCCAGCAGCGTAGACGAATATAGACAGGGGTTCTTC
TRBV7-9	TRBJ1-1	.	.	CASSYTQGTNTEAFF	TGTGCCAGCAGCTACACTCAGGGGACGAACACTGAAGCTTTCTTT
TRBV7-6	TRBJ2-7	.	TRBD2	CASSQRTSGGLAGGRSYEQYF	TGTGCCAGCAGCCAACGGACAAGTGGGGGACTAGCGGGAGGCAGGTCCTACGAGCAGTACTTC
TRBV10-3	TRBJ1-6	.	.	CAISESYKGSPLHF	TGTGCCATCAGTGAGTCTTACAAGGGTTCACCCCTCCACTTT
TRBV2	TRBJ1-5	few	.	CASRGGFGTGGQPQHF	TGTGCCAGCCGCGGGGGGTTCGGGACGGGGGGTCAGCCCCAGCATTTT
TRBV6-5	TRBJ1-2	few	.	CASYYPGKGDYGYTF	TGTGCCAGCTACTACCCTGGGAAGGGTGACTATGGCTACACCTTC
TRBV27	TRBJ2-7	many	.	CATFGKDEQYF	TGTGCCACCTTTGGTAAGGACGAGCAGTACTTC
TRBV21-1	TRBJ2-7	.	.	CASSSSTSGTRSSYEQYF	TGTGCCAGCAGCAGCTCGACTAGCGGGACCCGTAGCTCCTACGAGCAGTACTTC
TRBV18	TRBJ1-2	few	.	CASSPLGEAGYGYTF	TGTGCCAGCTCACCACTGGGGGAGGCCGGCTATGGCTACACCTTC
TRBV3-1	TRBJ2-7	few	.	CASSQFPPLEQYF	TGTGCCAGCAGCCAATTCCCCCCACTCGAGCAGTACTTC
TRBV6-2/TRBV6-3	TRBJ2-3	.	TRBD2	CASGPPGRVPDTQYF	TGTGCCAGCGGACCTCCCGGGAGGGTCCCAGATACGCAGTATTTT
TRBV4-1	TRBJ2-1	.	TRBD2	CASSPSGGAHEQFF	TGCGCCAGCAGCCCTAGCGGGGGGGCGCATGAGCAGTTCTTC
TRBV6-1	TRBJ1-6	.	.	CASREGQGGSPLHF	TGTGCCAGCAGGGAGGGACAAGGAGGTTCACCCCTCCACTTT
TRBV3-1	TRBJ1-4	.	.	CASSPTATNEKRFF	TGTGCCAGCAGCCCAACTGCAACTAATGAAAAACGGTTTTTT
TRBV7-2	TRBJ2-3	few	TRBD1	CASSRPRTGHTDTQYF	TGTGCCAGCAGCCGCCCCAGGACAGGACACACAGATACGCAGTATTTT
TRBV7-2	TRBJ2-7	few	.	CASSPGASLSYEQYF	TGTGCCAGCAGCCCAGGGGCTAGCCTCTCCTACGAGCAGTACTTC
TRBV29-1	TRBJ1-2	few	.	CSGENSNYGYTF	TGCAGCGGCGAGAATTCTAACTATGGCTACACCTTC
TRBV7-2	TRBJ1-1	.	TRBD1	CASKGTGDLNTEAFF	TGTGCCAGCAAGGGGACAGGGGACCTGAACACTGAAGCTTTCTTT
TRBV28	TRBJ2-4	many	.	CASSPPGAAKNIQYF	TGTGCCAGCAGCCCCCCGGGGGCAGCCAAAAACATTCAGTACTTC
TRBV11-3	TRBJ2-2	.	.	CASSLYREGTGELFF	TGTGCCAGCAGCTTATACAGGGAAGGTACCGGGGAGCTGTTTTTT
TRBV6-5	TRBJ2-7	few	TRBD2	CASSYSLAESYEQYF	TGTGCCAGCAGTTACTCCCTAGCGGAGTCCTACGAGCAGTACTTC
TRBV7-2	TRBJ2-5	many	TRBD2	CASSSNSGRGKETQYF	TGTGCCAGCAGCTCAAATAGCGGGAGAGGGAAAGAGACCCAGTACTTC
TRBV6-2/TRBV6-3	TRBJ2-1	few	.	CASRYRLAWNEQFF	TGTGCCAGCAGATACCGCCTAGCGTGGAATGAGCAGTTCTTC
TRBV6-1	TRBJ2-7	.	.	CASSDMGFPLYEQYF	TGTGCCAGCAGTGATATGGGTTTTCCCCTCTACGAGCAGTACTTC
TRBV6-6	TRBJ2-5	.	.	CASSYRGAQETQYF	TGTGCCAGCAGTTACCGGGGGGCCCAAGAGACCCAGTACTTC
TRBV20-1	TRBJ2-4	.	TRBD2	CSATPSGYNNEQYF	TGCAGTGCTACTCCTAGCGGCTATAACAATGAGCAGTACTTC
TRBV28	TRBJ2-7	few	.	CASSPGTPPEQYF	TGTGCCAGCAGCCCCGGGACTCCCCCCGAGCAGTACTTC